This T cell receptor (beta chain) came from a study of cytomegalovirus exposure and HLA in healthy donors. Both 60 Vbeta primers and 13 Jbeta primers went into the PCR. How the authors handled the data: Approximately 9.9 million of 75 million to 85 million unique TCR beta chains were shared, per a later count. Measured with immunoSEQ multiplex PCR; TCRdb has only the in-frame clones, and not every one. V and J calls and clone size are given by that table; D and trimming were obtained from the DNA. This table holds around 50,000 clones, roughly four fifths found once. Germline V CDR1 and CDR2: SGHNT, YYREEE (reference sequence). V was cut by 0 bases and J by 5 bases, with 8 bases left in between. This CDR3 comprises 13 residues. Notes on this clone: Its antigen is unknown.

The study, taken as a whole, reports: Likely technical artifact: a cluster of highly shared sequence variants. Indistinguishable V segments such as TRBV6-2 and TRBV6-3 were excluded.

The sequencing sample was made of PBMCs. The sequence was obtained from a man aged 25 to 45 in good health and CMV-seronegative. This chain connects TRBV5-4 to TRBJ2-5; a weak D match, TRBD2 (5 bases). This chain's CDR3 is CASSLVGGETQYF. In nucleotides, the CDR3 is TGTGCCAGCAGCTTGGTGGGCGGGGAGACCCAGTACTTC. Together with reference TRBV5-4 and TRBJ2-5, the CDR3 gives the full variable domain: ETGVTQSPTHLIKTRGQQVTLRCSSQSGHNTVSWYQQALGQGPQFIFQYYREEENGRGNFPPRFSGLQFPNYSSELNVNALELDDSALYLCASSLVGGETQYFGPGTRLLVL.